These 30 T cell receptor beta chains originate from one sample sequenced in a study of Ad26.COV2.S vaccination and SARS-CoV-2 variants. The treatment was: about 20 received Ad26.COV2.S at low or high dose, single or two shots; roughly 5 received placebo; per-sample allocation not given. All samples were drawn on day 63, counting from the first vaccine or placebo injection. Using immunoSEQ multiplex PCR, the repertoire was profiled, and TCRdb retains in-frame clones only, with some absent. The table records fewer than 600,000 clones, approximately 90% of them present only once. This specimen was peripheral blood, taken in a trial of Ad26.COV2.S vaccine versus placebo. Source of these receptors: a person aged 18-65 years who received the Ad26.COV2.S COVID-19 vaccine or a placebo.

V and J are TRBV4-3 and TRBJ2-2, with no clear D. The germline gives CDR1 LGHNA, CDR2 YSLEER. Trimming removed 3 bases at V and 5 bases at J, with 7 bases between. The length of the CDR3 is 13 residues. The CDR3, as DNA: TGCGCCAGCAGCCATAGCCGGACCGGGGAGCTGTTTTTT. Its protein product is CASSHSRTGELFF.

Only one count was recorded for this clone. V gene TRBV7-9 combines with J gene TRBJ1-1, with D unresolved. Looked up from germline, CDR1 is SEHNR and CDR2 is FQNEAQ (reference sequence). The length of the CDR3 is 14 residues. V was shortened by 3 bases and J by 1 base, with 9 bases between the two germline ends. The CDR3 nucleotides read TGTGCCAGCAGCTTTGTGCAGACGAACACTGAAGCTTTCTTT. Translation gives CASSFVQTNTEAFF.

This clone was found once. The rearrangement links TRBV12-3 or TRBV12-4 to TRBJ1-1, with D possibly being TRBD1 (6 bases). The CDR3 sequence is 13 residues long. V lost 7 bases, J lost 0 bases, and 9 bases lay in between. The CDR3 protein is CASTGQLNTEAFF. DNA for the CDR3: TGTGCCAGCACCGGACAGTTGAACACTGAAGCTTTCTTT.

The V call is TRBV9, the J call TRBJ1-2; maybe TRBD1 (6 bases). The V and J ends lost 4 bases and 8 bases respectively, with 21 bases between them. Germline V gene lookup returns CDR1 SGDLS and CDR2 YYNGEE. The CDR3 sequence is 15 residues long. Here the CDR3 DNA reads TGTGCCAGCAGCTCACAAACCGGGACACTGGTCGGCTACACCTTC. It translates to CASSSQTGTLVGYTF.

The chain employs TRBV24-1 and TRBJ2-1; weak D call: TRBD1 (6 bases). V was trimmed by 3 bases and J by 4 bases, leaving 12 bases between them. The CDR3 is made up of 15 amino acids. Looked up from germline, CDR1 is KGHDR and CDR2 is SFDVKD. The CDR3 loop reads CATSDNRVWYNEQFF. In DNA, the CDR3 is TGTGCCACCAGTGATAACAGGGTGTGGTACAATGAGCAGTTCTTC.

This clone was seen more than once but under ten times. The chain carries TRBV6-5 and TRBJ1-4, with TRBD1 as a possible D gene (6 bases). CDR3 length: 14 amino acids. V shed 4 bases and J shed 0 bases, with 6 bases lying between them. Germline CDR1 is MNHEY and CDR2 is SVGAGI. CDR3 DNA: TGTGCCAGCAGTTGGACAGCAACTAATGAAAAACTGTTTTTT. Its translation is CASSWTATNEKLFF.

This clone showed up just a few times. CDR3: CATSRPKGRVHEQFF. DNA of the CDR3: TGTGCCACCAGCAGACCCAAGGGACGGGTGCATGAGCAGTTCTTC. V usage is TRBV15 and J usage is TRBJ2-1, with D perhaps TRBD1 or TRBD2 (5 bases each). Trimming removed 2 bases at V and 8 bases at J, with 16 bases between. CDR1 and CDR2 from the germline V gene are LNHNV and YYDKDF (reference sequence). The CDR3 is 15 residues long.

The chain is built from TRBV28 and TRBJ2-3, with no clear D. Trimming cost V 5 bases and J 2 bases, with 8 bases left between them. The germline V gene encodes CDR1 MDHEN and CDR2 SYDVKM. This CDR3 has 13 residues. CDR3 in DNA: TGTGCCAGCAGTCCCCCAAACACAGATACGCAGTATTTT. This codes for CASSPPNTDTQYF.

Turning to this clone: In the same sample, other DNA sequences code for this CDR3. The rearrangement joins TRBV7-8 to TRBJ2-1, with D hard to call. CDR3 size: 11 residues. The germline CDR1 and CDR2 sequences are SGHVS and FQNEAQ. V was trimmed by 1 base and J by 10 bases, leaving 5 bases between them. Written as DNA, the CDR3 is TGTGCCAGCAGCTTAGGACAAGAGCAGTTCTTC. It specifies CASSLGQEQFF.

The CDR3 region is CASSASGTCNQPQHF. The DNA of the CDR3 is TGTGCCAGCAGCGCTTCCGGGACATGCAATCAGCCCCAGCATTTT. The J gene is TRBJ1-5, the V gene TRBV5-4; TRBD1 is a possible D gene (6 bases). This CDR3 is 15 amino acids long. The germline V and J ends were trimmed by 4 bases and 2 bases, with 13 bases remaining between them. The germline V gene encodes CDR1 SGHNT and CDR2 YYREEE (reference sequence).

V usage is TRBV28 and J usage is TRBJ2-7; TRBD2 aligns across 8 bases. V shed 2 bases, J shed 2 bases, and the junction held 8 bases outside the gene matches. The germline V gene encodes CDR1 MDHEN and CDR2 SYDVKM. The length of the CDR3 is 16 residues. The CDR3 loop is CASSLAPGLGTYEQYF. DNA for the CDR3: TGTGCCAGCAGTTTAGCTCCGGGACTAGGTACCTACGAGCAGTACTTC.

The sample holds a few counts of this clone. DNA of the CDR3: TGTGCCAGCAGCTTAGCCGACTACGAGCAGTACTTC. Translating gives CASSLADYEQYF. This chain joins TRBV7-9 and TRBJ2-7, with D hard to call. V lost 0 bases and J 3 bases, leaving 3 bases between the germline ends. CDR3 length: 12 amino acids. Germline V gives CDR1 SEHNR, CDR2 FQNEAQ (reference sequence).

The chain links TRBV12-2 to TRBJ2-5; the D segment call TRBD1 is taken from the table without a DNA check. TRBV12-2 is noted as a pseudogene. The CDR3 has 13 residues. CDR3 sequence: CASRPGQEETQYF. CDR3 nucleotide sequence: TGTGCAAGTCGACCCGGCCAGGAAGAGACCCAGTACTTC.

V is TRBV4-2 and J is TRBJ2-3; TRBD2 aligns across 13 bases. V gave up 4 bases and J gave up 3 bases; unmatched junction bases: 1. The germline CDR1 and CDR2 sequences are LGHNA and YNFKEQ. CDR3 length: 15 residues. The CDR3 DNA reads TGTGCCAGCAGCCCGGGACTAGCGGGGACAGATACGCAGTATTTT. This translates into CASSPGLAGTDTQYF.

This clone was seen just once. The chain joins TRBV4-1 to TRBJ2-2; TRBD2 aligns across 9 bases. V lost 4 bases, J lost 2 bases, and 5 bases stayed unmatched. The CDR3 spans 16 residues. CDR1 is MGHRA and CDR2 is YSYEKL in the germline V gene. The CDR3 DNA sequence: TGCGCCAGCAGCCCGTCTAGCGGGGTAAACACCGGGGAGCTGTTTTTT. It translates to CASSPSSGVNTGELFF.

The rearrangement joins TRBV3-1 (or the pseudogene TRBV3-2) to TRBJ2-5; D call uncertain. Germline CDR1 LGHDT, CDR2 YNNKEL (reference sequence). With 0 bases removed from V and 4 bases from J, the gap between germline ends came to 9 bases. This CDR3 has 14 amino acids. CDR3 loop: CASSQDQVRETQYF. In DNA form, the CDR3 reads TGTGCCAGCAGCCAAGATCAAGTTCGAGAGACCCAGTACTTC.

To note about this clone: This specimen includes other DNA sequences encoding the same CDR3. This chain links TRBV6-5 with TRBJ1-6; 7 bases agree with TRBD1. J lost 7 bases, V lost 6 bases, and 6 bases had no gene match. The CDR3 is 14 amino acids. Germline values: CDR1 MNHEY, CDR2 SVGAGI. The CDR3 loop is CASSNRGNNSPLHF. In nucleotides, the CDR3 is TGTGCCAGCAGCAACAGGGGAAACAATTCACCCCTCCACTTT.

The chain recombines TRBV6-2 or TRBV6-3 with TRBJ1-2, with TRBD1 matching 7 bases. From germline, CDR1 is MNHEY and CDR2 SVGEGT. Trimming cost V 0 bases and J 6 bases; bases outside gene matches: 1. The CDR3 spans 13 residues. CDR3 residues: CASSYSTGNGYTF. In DNA, the CDR3 is TGTGCCAGCAGTTACTCGACAGGGAATGGCTACACCTTC.

CDR3 loop: CASSLAPYSDNEQFF. CDR3 DNA: TGTGCCAGCAGCTTAGCCCCCTACAGCGACAATGAGCAGTTCTTC. The chain joins TRBV7-9 to TRBJ2-1, with D unclear. CDR1 is SEHNR and CDR2 is FQNEAQ in the germline V gene (reference sequence). The CDR3 contains 15 residues. V gave up 0 bases and J gave up 5 bases, with 11 bases separating them. The full variable domain, in which reference TRBV7-9 and TRBJ2-1 provide the parts outside the CDR3, is DTGVSQNPRHKITKRGQNVTFRCDPISEHNRLYWYRQTLGQGPEFLTYFQNEAQLEKSRLLSDRFSAERPKGSFSTLEIQRTEQGDSAMYLCASSLAPYSDNEQFFGPGTRLTVL.

The V and J genes are TRBV5-1 and TRBJ2-7; 9 bases are a match to TRBD1. The junction had 8 bases not matched to a gene; V was cut back by 1 base and J by 6 bases. There are 15 residues in the CDR3. Germline V gives CDR1 SGHRS, CDR2 YFSETQ. The CDR3 DNA follows: TGCGCCAGCAGCTTGATCGACAGGGGGTTACCCGAGCAGTACTTC. Translation gives CASSLIDRGLPEQYF.

The J gene is TRBJ1-4, the V gene TRBV29-1; D is uncertain. V lost 0 bases and J 7 bases, leaving 6 bases between the germline ends. The V gene's germline CDR1 is SQVTM and CDR2 ANQGSEA. The length of the CDR3 is 12 residues. The CDR3 DNA follows: TGCAGCGTTGAAGATCACGGTGAAAAACTGTTTTTT. It yields the protein CSVEDHGEKLFF.

V is TRBV6-2 or TRBV6-3 and J is TRBJ1-1; TRBD1 aligns across 7 bases. CDR1 is MNHEY, CDR2 SVGEGT, per germline. The CDR3 has 16 residues. J was trimmed by 1 base and V by 2 bases; bases with no gene match: 7. In DNA, the CDR3 is TGTGCCAGCAGTTACATGGCAGGGGGGAGGAACACTGAAGCTTTCTTT. Translation gives CASSYMAGGRNTEAFF.

This rearrangement joins TRBV30 to TRBJ1-5, with D hard to call. V shed 1 base and J shed 4 bases, with 5 bases lying between them. The CDR3 loop spans 12 amino acids. The V gene's germline CDR1 is GTSNPN and CDR2 SVGIG (reference sequence). The CDR3 loop reads CAWSANNQPQHF. The CDR3, as DNA: TGTGCCTGGAGTGCGAATAATCAGCCCCAGCATTTT.

This clone was found once. V gene TRBV6-6 combines with J gene TRBJ2-6; D remains ambiguous. Germline CDR1 is MNHNY and CDR2 is SVGAGI (reference sequence). V was trimmed by 2 bases and J by 9 bases, leaving 2 bases between them. The CDR3 is 11 residues long. CDR3 loop: CASSYGNVLTF. CDR3 sequence (DNA): TGTGCCAGCAGTTACGGCAACGTCCTGACTTTC.

This chain uses TRBV27 with TRBJ1-5; TRBD1 matches 8 bases. Germline trimming cut 2 bases from V and 2 bases from J; bases unmatched to any gene: 11. The germline V gene encodes CDR1 MNHEY and CDR2 SMNVEV (reference sequence). The CDR3 consists of 18 residues. The CDR3 DNA sequence: TGTGCCAGCAGTTTACTACCTCCAGGACAGGGCGGCAATCAGCCCCAGCATTTT. Amino acids: CASSLLPPGQGGNQPQHF.

The chain carries TRBV7-2 and TRBJ2-7; possible D gene TRBD2, 6 bases. This CDR3 contains 12 residues. The V and J ends lost 6 bases and 0 bases respectively, with 6 bases between them. CDR1 and CDR2 from the germline V gene are SGHTA and FQGNSA. CDR3 DNA sequence: TGTGCCAGCAGGGGGGGCTCCTACGAGCAGTACTTC. Its translation is CASRGGSYEQYF.

The J gene is TRBJ2-7, the V gene TRBV6-6, with D maybe TRBD2 (5 bases). V lost 6 bases and J 5 bases, leaving 23 bases between the germline ends. CDR1 MNHNY and CDR2 SVGAGI come from the germline V gene (reference sequence). The CDR3 extends over 16 amino acids. In DNA form, the CDR3 reads TGTGCCAGCAGCTTCATTTTTGGGGAGATGCGTCACGAGCAGTACTTC. Protein: CASSFIFGEMRHEQYF.

This chain joins TRBV15 and TRBJ2-1, with D maybe TRBD1 (5 bases). The length of the CDR3 is 15 residues. Germline-derived CDR1 and CDR2 are LNHNV and YYDKDF (reference sequence). The ends were cut back, 1 base at V and 9 bases at J, with 16 bases in the middle. The chain's CDR3 is CATSRAGSRAGEQFF. The CDR3 nucleotides read TGTGCCACCAGCAGAGCAGGTAGCAGGGCAGGTGAGCAGTTCTTC. Full variable domain (missing parts from reference TRBV15 and TRBJ2-1): DAMVIQNPRYQVTQFGKPVTLSCSQTLNHNVMYWYQQKSSQAPKLLFHYYDKDFNNEADTPDNFQSRRPNTSFCFLDIRSPGLGDTAMYLCATSRAGSRAGEQFFGPGTRLTVL.

The chain uses TRBV19 and TRBJ1-2; the D gene is possibly TRBD1 (6 bases). Per the germline V gene, CDR1 is LNHDA and CDR2 is SQIVND (reference sequence). V lost 4 bases and J 8 bases, leaving 20 bases between the germline ends. This CDR3 is built from 15 residues. The DNA of the CDR3 is TGTGCCAGTAGTACCAACCCAGGGGAAATCGGCGGCTACACCTTC. Translating it yields CASSTNPGEIGGYTF.

This chain joins TRBV10-3 and TRBJ2-3; the D is unclear. V was shortened by 4 bases and J by 3 bases, with 17 bases between the two germline ends. Germline values: CDR1 ENHRY, CDR2 SYGVKD. There are 16 residues in the CDR3. The chain's CDR3 is CAISGAPRAGTDTQYF. Here the CDR3 DNA reads TGTGCCATCAGTGGGGCCCCTCGGGCTGGGACAGATACGCAGTATTTT.